This TCR beta chain was sequenced during a study of T cells in narcolepsy. Study-level background: Healthy controls were enrolled alongside patients with narcolepsy type 1 or type 2.

This clone was seen a few times. Its antigen is not identified. V lost 2 bases to trimming and J lost 10 bases, with 5 bases between them. CDR1 and CDR2 from the germline V gene are MNHNS and SASEGT. The CDR3 totals 11 residues. Clones were sequenced by immunoSEQ multiplex PCR, and TCRdb holds only the in-frame ones, with some missing. The data contain 25,000 to 35,000 clones, 75% to 90% of them singletons. Study-wide results and limits: No autoreactive T cell clone sequences appeared in some memory CD4+ repertoires. Autoreactive HCRT-specific and TRIB2-specific clonotypes were marked in same-patient CSF-versus-blood CD4+ comparisons.

The rearrangement joins TRBV6-1 to TRBJ1-4, with D hard to call. Sequencing was done on a sample of memory (CD45RA-) CD4+ T cells from blood. This clonotype was sampled from a human donor in good health. In nucleotides, the CDR3 is TGTGCCAGCAGTGAATCTCTAAAACTGTTTTTT. Translating it yields CASSESLKLFF.